A single sample is the source of the 11 T cell receptor beta chains below, sequenced in a study of blood T cell repertoires in COVID-19. Assay: immunoSEQ multiplex PCR; the TCRdb copy retains only in-frame clones and omits some. This table has over 200,000 clones, over 80% appearing once. The material sequenced was peripheral blood. All receptors derive from a human donor in a cohort sampled during active COVID-19.

V is TRBV5-1 and J is TRBJ1-1; 9 positions match TRBD1. CDR1 and CDR2 (germline): SGHRS, YFSETQ. Trimming at V came to 4 bases and at J to 1 base, leaving 8 bases not matched to a gene. The CDR3 runs to 16 residues. CDR3 region: CASSNPPGQGNTEAFF. CDR3 DNA: TGCGCCAGCAGCAATCCACCGGGACAGGGGAACACTGAAGCTTTCTTT. Based on the CDR3 plus reference TRBV5-1 and TRBJ1-1, the full variable domain is KAGVTQTPRYLIKTRGQQVTLSCSPISGHRSVSWYQQTPGQGLQFLFEYFSETQRNKGNFPGRFSGRQFSNSRSEMNVSTLELGDSALYLCASSNPPGQGNTEAFFGQGTRLTVV.

The V call is TRBV21-1, the J call TRBJ1-1; whether TRBD1, the table's D call, matches the DNA was not checked. TRBV21-1 is noted as a pseudogene. The CDR3 has 10 amino acids. CDR3 in amino acids: CASSRQEAFF. The CDR3 bases are TGTGCCAGCAGCCGACAGGAAGCTTTCTTT.

This clone was found a few times. The chain combines TRBV5-4 with TRBJ2-7; 8 positions match TRBD2. CDR3 size: 15 residues. The trim removed 1 base at V and 2 bases at J, leaving 5 bases unmatched. The germline V gene has CDR1 SGHNT and CDR2 YYREEE (reference sequence). The CDR3 loop reads CASSLTSGPAYEQYF. The CDR3 DNA sequence: TGTGCCAGCAGCTTGACTAGCGGTCCCGCCTACGAGCAGTACTTC.

The genes are TRBV28 and TRBJ2-7; possibly TRBD2 for D (6 bases). From germline, CDR1 is MDHEN and CDR2 SYDVKM. V gave up 5 bases and J gave up 6 bases, with 17 bases separating them. CDR3 size: 14 residues. In DNA, the CDR3 is TGTGCCAGCAGTCTCCGACTAGTAGGTGGCGAGCAGTACTTC. Its protein product is CASSLRLVGGEQYF.

V and J are TRBV5-4 and TRBJ2-7; maybe TRBD1 (6 bases). The germline V and J ends were trimmed by 3 bases and 0 bases, with 13 bases remaining between them. In germline, CDR1 is SGHNT, CDR2 YYREEE (reference sequence). The CDR3 runs 15 residues. In nucleotides, the CDR3 is TGTGCCAGCAGCTGGGGGCGGGTAACCTCCTACGAGCAGTACTTC. The encoded protein is CASSWGRVTSYEQYF.

The V and J genes are TRBV6-5 and TRBJ1-1, with D perhaps matching TRBD1 (6 bases). CDR1 MNHEY and CDR2 SVGAGI come from the germline V gene. CDR3 size: 15 residues. The germline V and J ends were trimmed by 8 bases and 4 bases, with 20 bases remaining between them. This CDR3 is CASGGTGGFGTEAFF. In nucleotides, the CDR3 is TGTGCCAGCGGCGGAACGGGGGGCTTTGGCACTGAAGCTTTCTTT.

V is TRBV4-3 and J is TRBJ2-3; 8 bases are a match to TRBD2. This CDR3 comprises 17 residues. Germline V lookup: CDR1 LGHNA, CDR2 YSLEER. V gave up 0 bases and J gave up 5 bases; unmatched junction bases: 10. The CDR3 DNA sequence: TGCGCCAGCAGCCAAGAGCCCAGCGGGAGAGGAGAAGATACGCAGTATTTT. Its protein product is CASSQEPSGRGEDTQYF.

This clone was picked up one time. The CDR3: CASSLAGTGGRGTQYF. CDR3 nucleotide sequence: TGTGCCAGCAGCCTGGCCGGGACAGGGGGGCGGGGGACCCAGTACTTC. The V call is TRBV5-6, the J call TRBJ2-5; 11 bases agree with TRBD1. The ends lost 4 bases at V and 7 bases at J; junction bases unmatched: 12. From germline, CDR1 is SGHDT and CDR2 YYEEEE. The length of the CDR3 is 16 residues.

The gene calls are TRBV2 and TRBJ2-1; 7 bases match TRBD2. Unmatched junction bases numbered 11, after V lost 8 bases and J lost 4 bases. The CDR3 runs 15 residues. Germline assignment: CDR1 SNHLY and CDR2 FYNNEI. CDR3 in amino acids: CASSGRWDGYNEQFF. The CDR3 DNA reads TGTGCCAGCTCCGGGAGGTGGGACGGGTACAATGAGCAGTTCTTC.

The sample holds a few counts of this clone. Other DNA sequences in this sample translate to the same CDR3. The chain links TRBV7-3 to TRBJ1-6; unclear D gene. CDR1 is SGHTA, CDR2 FQGTGA, per germline. The CDR3 runs to 14 residues. Trimming took off 4 bases at V and 9 bases at J, with 13 bases between the two ends. Written as DNA, the CDR3 is TGTGCCAGCAGCTCAACCGGGGTTGGTTCACCCCTCCACTTT. It translates to CASSSTGVGSPLHF.

This clone has more than one count but fewer than ten. The rearrangement joins TRBV6-4 to TRBJ2-3, with 8 bases aligning to TRBD1. J was trimmed by 4 bases and V by 5 bases; bases with no gene match: 5. This CDR3 is 14 amino acids long. Per the germline V gene, CDR1 is MRHNA and CDR2 is SNTAGT. The CDR3 sequence is CASSSQGGPDTQYF. For the CDR3, the DNA is TGTGCCAGCAGTTCACAGGGGGGCCCAGATACGCAGTATTTT.